This T cell receptor beta chain emerged from a study of T cells in Graves' hyperthyroidism and ophthalmopathy. Looking at the study overall: Prior to any treatment, at the point of initial diagnosis, peripheral blood was collected.

About this clonotype itself: The antigen remains undetermined.

Study-wide points: Peripheral blood also featured most of the thyroid clonotypes expanded above 0.001.

Patients showing uncontrolled infection, other autoimmune disease, pregnancy or lactation were ineligible. Based on clinical symptoms, serum thyroxine and TRAb, thyroid ultrasound and orbital computed tomography, diagnoses were reached. RNA transcripts provided the source from which TCR beta CDR3 regions were amplified. HTBI primers were used for first-round RT-PCR of the TCR CDR3. TCRdb ran MiXCR on the multiplex PCR reads and lists one entry per CDR3 protein. This sample yields 800,000 or so distinct CDR3 sequences, of which over 35% are seen a single time; 8.9% belongs to the top ten. The source of this sequence is a man aged 18-30 years with Graves' hyperthyroidism. Specimen: blood.

CDR3 bases: TGTGCCAGTACCCCTGGGGTACAGGCCCAAGAGACCCAGTACTTC. Its protein is CASTPGVQAQETQYF. This rearrangement joins TRBV19 to TRBJ2-5; the D gene is possibly TRBD1 (5 bases). The germline CDR1 and CDR2 sequences are LNHDA and SQIVND (reference sequence). Trimming took 7 bases from V and 1 from J, leaving 16 bases between them. The CDR3 sequence is 15 residues long.